This T cell receptor beta chain is from a study of monozygotic twins with inflammatory bowel disease (dated by TCRdb to between 2018 and 2021). Regarding the complete study: The full study comprised 28 monozygotic twin pairs: nine German pairs (four IBD-concordant, five IBD-discordant) and 19 IBD-discordant Danish pairs. Each individual had, on average, about 151 000 unique TCRalpha sequences and 181 000 unique TCRbeta sequences available for analysis. The search for disease-associated traits relied mainly on comparing IBD patients with their genetically identical healthy co-twins within discordant pairs.

A roughly 2.5 ml peripheral blood sample was drawn into PAXgene tubes per donor and stored at -80°C. Total RNA was isolated from whole blood with the PAXgene blood miRNA kit on an automated QIAcube, without T cell sorting. Deep TCRalpha and TCRbeta repertoire profiling with unique molecular barcoding was performed on peripheral blood of monozygotic twin pairs concordant or discordant for inflammatory bowel disease. Smoking habits were recorded for all twin pairs, with individuals classified as current, former or never smokers. General conclusions and limits of the study: No difference in repertoire similarity was observed between concordant and discordant twins, possibly owing to limited statistical power. IBD patients had lower TCRbeta repertoire diversity, measured by the inverse Simpson index, than their healthy co-twins. The results gave no support for a single strong signal or clonotype linked to IBD. The analysis was unable to tell different T cell subtypes apart. Compared with healthy twins, IBD patients shared fewer clonotypes with other individuals, and the difference was most pronounced in patients with signs of disease activity. Because patients received different immunosuppressive treatments, the repertoires may have picked up extra background noise and variability between individuals.

The library came from 5' RACE. The input for every TCR library was roughly 3,300 ng of total RNA. For each sample, cDNA synthesis was carried out in eight separate reactions using SMARTScribe reverse transcriptase. During cDNA synthesis, unique molecular identifiers containing a 6-nucleotide sample barcode were introduced by template switching. Two nested PCRs of approximately 16 and 10 cycles amplified the TCRalpha and TCRbeta cDNA, and bead purification followed each PCR. Before amplification, the cDNA was both treated with uracil DNA-glycosylase and purified with the QIAquick PCR purification kit. The second PCR added Illumina TruSeq-compatible adapters along with sample-specific barcodes. TapeStation and Qubit were used to check library quality and concentration, and 5 ng of each library was pooled. Sequencing of the pooled libraries was done on an Illumina HiSeq2500 single-index Rapid Run using custom sequencing primers and 2 x 100 bp reads. As for the original processing: MiGEC version 1.2.6 was used for UMI-based consensus assembly, which corrected PCR and sequencing errors. MiXCR version 2.1.1 was used for V(D)J alignment, clonotype assembly and CDR3 extraction. To normalise gene usage, clonotype sharing and MAIT/NKT TCR abundance, the analysis used the top 1000, 10 000 and 20 000 clonotypes per sample. After downsampling to 27 000 UMIs, diversity was calculated as the inverse Simpson index using the vegan R package. Statistical testing used paired Mann-Whitney U tests on the discordant twin pairs and applied Benjamini-Hochberg correction for multiple testing. TCRdb reprocessed the reads, so every CDR3 protein sequence counts as one entry and DNA is not shown. The authors' filters were not applied to this entry. The sample table records hundreds of thousands of distinct CDR3 sequences. The ten largest clones add up to about 2.2% of the sample.

From the cysteine through the phenylalanine, the CDR3 covers 14 amino acids. The coding DNA is unavailable. The germline V gene specifies SGHTA as CDR1 and FQGNSA as CDR2. Remarks on this clonotype: The antigen this receptor binds is unknown.

The sample was blood. The sequence joins TRBV7-2 to TRBJ2-3; TCRdb designates TRBD1, a call that cannot be tested without DNA. The clonotype was recovered from a human donor with ulcerative colitis or Crohn's disease, or a healthy co-twin of an affected twin (not recorded which). CDR3 protein: CASSIHRDSDTQYF.